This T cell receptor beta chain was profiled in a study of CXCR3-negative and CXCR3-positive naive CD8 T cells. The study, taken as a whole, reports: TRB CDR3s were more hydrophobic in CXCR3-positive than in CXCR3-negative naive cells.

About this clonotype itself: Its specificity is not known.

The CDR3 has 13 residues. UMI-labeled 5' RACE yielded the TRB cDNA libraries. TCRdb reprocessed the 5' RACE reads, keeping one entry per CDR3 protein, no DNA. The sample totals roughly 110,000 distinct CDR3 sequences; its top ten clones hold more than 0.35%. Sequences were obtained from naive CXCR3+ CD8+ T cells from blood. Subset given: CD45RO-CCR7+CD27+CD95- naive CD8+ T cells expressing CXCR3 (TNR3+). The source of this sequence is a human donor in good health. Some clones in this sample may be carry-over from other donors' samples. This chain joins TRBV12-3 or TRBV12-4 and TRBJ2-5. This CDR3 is CASATDDAGTQYF.